Listed here are 13 T cell receptor beta chains from one sample, sequenced in a study of cytotoxic CD8 clonotypes in ibrutinib-treated CLL. Sequenced by immunoSEQ multiplex PCR; TCRdb stores in-frame clones only, minus some. The repertoire has hundreds of thousands of clones, approximately 67% of them found once; the top ten carry roughly 6.8%. The specimen was PBMCs, collected after 36 months of ibrutinib treatment. The receptors were gathered from a human donor with chronic lymphocytic leukemia.

V and J are TRBV6-6 and TRBJ2-2; no firm D call. The V end lost 6 bases, the J end lost 2 bases, and 4 bases lay between the germline ends. The CDR3 is 12 amino acids. Germline-derived CDR1 and CDR2 are MNHNY and SVGAGI (reference sequence). In DNA form, the CDR3 reads TGTGCCAGCAGCAAAAACACCGGGGAGCTGTTTTTT. It encodes CASSKNTGELFF.

The genes are TRBV5-1 and TRBJ2-1; D may be TRBD2 (6 bases). Germline V gene sequence: CDR1 SGHRS, CDR2 YFSETQ. This CDR3 spans 19 amino acids. V shed 4 bases and J shed 0 bases, with 23 bases lying between them. This chain's CDR3 is CASSEKPTGLPSSYNEQFF. The CDR3 region has the DNA TGCGCCAGCAGCGAAAAGCCAACGGGACTCCCGAGCTCCTACAATGAGCAGTTCTTC.

The chain combines TRBV6-1 with TRBJ1-2; D may be TRBD1 (6 bases). Trimming cost V 4 bases and J 5 bases, with 17 bases left between them. This CDR3 has 15 amino acids. CDR1 and CDR2 (germline): MNHNS, SASEGT. CDR3: CASSVISAGAYGYTF. As DNA, the CDR3 is TGTGCCAGCAGTGTTATCTCTGCAGGGGCTTATGGCTACACCTTC.

This clone was counted only a few times. The chain links TRBV6-5 to TRBJ2-3, with 9 bases that match TRBD2. After removal of 4 bases from V and 1 base from J, the junction contained 3 bases not matched to a gene. The CDR3 spans 15 residues. The germline V gene has CDR1 MNHEY and CDR2 SVGAGI. CDR3 DNA sequence: TGTGCCAGCAGTTTAGCGGGGGTCGGCACAGATACGCAGTATTTT. Encoded protein: CASSLAGVGTDTQYF.

The rearrangement links TRBV7-9 to TRBJ1-5, with 9 bases that match TRBD1. The CDR3 spans 14 residues. The germline CDR1 and CDR2 sequences are SEHNR and FQNEAQ (reference sequence). The V segment lost 6 bases and the J segment 4 bases; nucleotides outside the gene matches: 4. CDR3 DNA: TGTGCCAGCAGTGGGACAGGGCTAAATCAGCCCCAGCATTTT. Its protein is CASSGTGLNQPQHF.

V and J are TRBV2 and TRBJ1-2; D gene uncertain. Germline V gives CDR1 SNHLY, CDR2 FYNNEI. V lost 4 bases and J 5 bases, leaving 8 bases between the germline ends. The CDR3 length is 12 residues. The CDR3 DNA sequence: TGTGCCAGCAGTGTGGCCTCTTATGGCTACACCTTC. Translating it yields CASSVASYGYTF.

This clone was seen a few times. The chain uses TRBV7-9 and TRBJ2-7, with 7 positions matching TRBD1. Germline assignment: CDR1 SEHNR and CDR2 FQNEAQ (reference sequence). The CDR3 has 14 amino acids. J was trimmed by 3 bases and V by 2 bases; bases with no gene match: 4. Here the CDR3 reads CASSLYAGGYEQYF. In DNA form, the CDR3 reads TGTGCCAGCAGCTTATATGCAGGGGGCTACGAGCAGTACTTC.

The chain links TRBV29-1 to TRBJ2-7; D possibly matches TRBD1 or TRBD2 (6 bases each). Trimming shortened V by 0 bases and J by 3 bases, and 18 bases separated the two germline ends. CDR1 and CDR2 (germline): SQVTM, ANQGSEA. The CDR3 sequence is 16 residues long. CDR3 sequence: CSVEDHREAGDYEQYF. For the CDR3, the DNA is TGCAGCGTTGAAGACCACAGGGAAGCGGGTGACTACGAGCAGTACTTC.

In its sample, this clone was seen once. The chain links TRBV4-1 to TRBJ1-5; D is possibly TRBD1 (5 bases). The CDR3 sequence is 14 residues long. V was pared by 3 bases and J by 6 bases, with 12 bases between. In germline, CDR1 is MGHRA, CDR2 YSYEKL. The CDR3 reads CASSHSGSIQPQHF. As DNA, the CDR3 is TGCGCCAGCAGCCATTCAGGGTCTATTCAGCCCCAGCATTTT.

The rearrangement joins TRBV4-3 to TRBJ2-7; D may be TRBD2 (7 bases). V was shortened by 0 bases and J by 3 bases, with 9 bases between the two germline ends. CDR3 length: 14 residues. Looked up from germline, CDR1 is LGHNA and CDR2 is YSLEER. This CDR3 is CASSQERGHYEQYF. In DNA form, the CDR3 reads TGCGCCAGCAGCCAAGAGCGGGGGCACTACGAGCAGTACTTC.

The chain carries TRBV4-1 and TRBJ2-1; D is uncertain. The CDR3 has 18 amino acids. The V gene lost 4 bases and the J gene lost 2 bases, with 21 bases spanning the gap. Per the germline V gene, CDR1 is MGHRA and CDR2 is YSYEKL. This chain's CDR3 is CASSPQVTMVKTYNEQFF. DNA of the CDR3: TGCGCCAGCAGCCCCCAGGTAACTATGGTGAAGACCTACAATGAGCAGTTCTTC.

V gene TRBV29-1 combines with J gene TRBJ2-7; D tentatively reads TRBD1 or TRBD2 (5 bases each). Trimming removed 4 bases at V and 4 bases at J, with 5 bases between. Germline CDR1 SQVTM, CDR2 ANQGSEA. There are 10 residues in the CDR3. As DNA, the CDR3 is TGCAGCGTTGGGGGGTACGAGCAGTACTTC. Translating gives CSVGGYEQYF.

The V and J genes are TRBV7-2 and TRBJ1-4; 7 bases are shared with TRBD1. Germline CDR1 reads SGHTA; CDR2 reads FQGNSA. The V and J ends lost 1 base and 5 bases, in that order; junction bases with no gene match: 7. The CDR3 length is 16 residues. The CDR3 spells CASSLEASRGNEKLFF. In nucleotides, the CDR3 is TGTGCCAGCAGCTTAGAGGCGTCCAGGGGGAATGAAAAACTGTTTTTT.